This T cell receptor beta chain was sequenced in a study of human T cells and chemical hapten exposure. As for the study in general: The study enrolled mostly female patients with alopecia areata, totalis or universalis. Broader study findings: Having alopecia, the donors may differ immunologically from healthy people. Sensitizing to DPC left TCRs with a frequency above 1 in 1000 unaltered.

The time point: patch test 3, about 24 weeks after DPC sensitization. Documented treatment: therapeutic diphenylcyclopropenone sensitization with weekly scalp DPC. The germline V gene has CDR1 SGHNT and CDR2 YENEEA. This CDR3 is built from 14 residues. V was pared by 1 base and J by 7 bases, with 6 bases of the junction left unmatched. TCRdb re-derived calls from the RACE reads in MiXCR, one entry per CDR3 protein. The data contain 50,000 to 65,000 distinct CDR3 sequences, roughly 10% of them singletons. This clonotype was recorded many times. The antigen remains undetermined. The TCR comes from a woman in her 40s with alopecia areata. Some clones in this sample may be carry-over from other donors' samples. The rearrangement uses TRBV11-3 and TRBJ2-7; 8 nucleotides line up with TRBD1. The input for sequencing was whole blood, taken in connection with sensitization to the hapten diphenylcyclopropenone (DPC). The DNA for the CDR3 is TGTGCCAGCAGCTTAGGACAGGGGTCGTGGGAGCAGTACTTC. Its protein product is CASSLGQGSWEQYF.